These 22 T cell receptor beta chains came from one sample sequenced in a study of T cell responses to AZD1222 COVID-19 vaccine. Repertoires were generated with immunoSEQ multiplex PCR, while TCRdb's copy carries only in-frame clones and drops some. The repertoire has 170,000 or so clones, 75% to 90% of them found once; the top ten carry 2.6%. This sample comprised peripheral blood, obtained on day 0 of AZD1222 vaccination. The source of these receptors is an adult in good health.

The rearrangement joins TRBV6-2 or TRBV6-3 to TRBJ2-7, with 7 bases matching TRBD1. The V gene end was trimmed by 2 bases and the J gene end by 2 bases; junction bases not matched to a gene: 6. This CDR3 has 15 amino acids. CDR1 MNHEY and CDR2 SVGEGT come from the germline V gene. The CDR3 region is CASSYRQGAAYEQYF. Written as DNA, the CDR3 is TGTGCCAGCAGTTACCGACAGGGCGCGGCCTACGAGCAGTACTTC.

The chain is built from TRBV9 and TRBJ1-3; weak D call: TRBD1 (5 bases). This CDR3 has 16 residues. Germline loops: CDR1 SGDLS, CDR2 YYNGEE. Trimming stripped 2 bases from V and 2 bases from J, with 14 bases between. The CDR3 reads CASSVYDMGAGNTIYF. CDR3 in DNA: TGTGCCAGCAGCGTTTACGACATGGGGGCTGGAAACACCATATATTTT.

The rearrangement links TRBV2 to TRBJ1-3; no firm D call. The V end was cut by 2 bases, the J end by 6 bases, with 5 bases between. Germline values: CDR1 SNHLY, CDR2 FYNNEI. This CDR3 comprises 12 residues. The CDR3 protein is CASSESINTIYF. The CDR3 DNA is TGTGCCAGCAGTGAATCGATAAACACCATATATTTT.

This chain connects TRBV5-1 to TRBJ1-1, with D perhaps TRBD1 (6 bases). CDR1 and CDR2 (germline): SGHRS, YFSETQ. V was pared by 4 bases and J by 1 base, with 14 bases between. The CDR3 spans 15 residues. The CDR3: CASSLNPQGNTEAFF. In DNA, the CDR3 is TGCGCCAGCAGCCTTAATCCACAGGGGAACACTGAAGCTTTCTTT. Full variable domain (missing parts from reference TRBV5-1 and TRBJ1-1): KAGVTQTPRYLIKTRGQQVTLSCSPISGHRSVSWYQQTPGQGLQFLFEYFSETQRNKGNFPGRFSGRQFSNSRSEMNVSTLELGDSALYLCASSLNPQGNTEAFFGQGTRLTVV.

The J gene is TRBJ2-1, the V gene TRBV18; 10 positions agree with TRBD2. J lost 4 bases, V lost 3 bases, and 3 bases had no gene match. Per germline, CDR1 KGHSH and CDR2 LQKENI. This CDR3 has 15 residues. The CDR3, as DNA: TGTGCCAGCTCACCCGGGACTAGCGATTACAATGAGCAGTTCTTC. This translates into CASSPGTSDYNEQFF.

The gene calls are TRBV27 and TRBJ1-6, with a weak D call TRBD1 (5 bases). The CDR3 has 16 residues. V shed 4 bases and J shed 2 bases, with 12 bases lying between them. From germline, CDR1 is MNHEY and CDR2 SMNVEV (reference sequence). CDR3 amino acids: CASSSRVVAYNSPLHF. CDR3 bases: TGTGCCAGCAGTTCCAGGGTTGTCGCCTATAATTCACCCCTCCACTTT.

The rearrangement uses TRBV19 and TRBJ2-2; TRBD2 agrees at 14 bases. J was trimmed by 7 bases and V by 4 bases; bases with no gene match: 11. The CDR3 extends over 18 amino acids. In germline, CDR1 is LNHDA, CDR2 SQIVND (reference sequence). The CDR3 is CASSTRGTSGSIGGELFF. CDR3 coding DNA: TGTGCCAGTAGTACCCGGGGGACTAGCGGGAGTATTGGCGGGGAGCTGTTTTTT.

The rearrangement joins TRBV6-2 or TRBV6-3 to TRBJ2-7; 9 nucleotides align to TRBD1. The V gene end was trimmed by 6 bases and the J gene end by 3 bases; junction bases not matched to a gene: 12. Germline V gene lookup returns CDR1 MNHEY and CDR2 SVGEGT. This CDR3 has 16 residues. This CDR3 reads CASSPRTGEGDYEQYF. In DNA form, the CDR3 reads TGTGCCAGCAGCCCCCGGACAGGGGAGGGTGACTACGAGCAGTACTTC.

This chain uses TRBV11-3 with TRBJ2-1; D is perhaps TRBD1 (5 bases). Trimming pared 4 bases from V and 8 bases from J, leaving 12 bases between. CDR1 and CDR2 from the germline V gene are SGHNT and YENEEA. CDR3 length: 13 amino acids. The CDR3 DNA reads TGTGCCAGCAGCTCCGTTCAGGGTTATGAGCAGTTCTTC. This encodes CASSSVQGYEQFF. The complete variable domain, with remaining parts taken from reference TRBV11-3 and TRBJ2-1, reads EAGVVQSPRYKIIEKKQPVAFWCNPISGHNTLYWYLQNLGQGPELLIRYENEEAVDDSQLPKDRFSAERLKGVDSTLKIQPAELGDSAVYLCASSSVQGYEQFFGPGTRLTVL.

The table lists this clone with a count of one. In nucleotides, the CDR3 is TGTGCCAGTAGTGTAACAGTAAGGAGTCACTATGGCTACACCTTC. Translating gives CASSVTVRSHYGYTF. The chain recombines TRBV19 with TRBJ1-2, with D uncertain. Trimming left V 5 bases short and J 3 bases short, with 16 bases between. The CDR3 consists of 15 residues. Germline V lookup: CDR1 LNHDA, CDR2 SQIVND (reference sequence). The full variable domain, completed using reference TRBV19 and TRBJ1-2, is DGGITQSPKYLFRKEGQNVTLSCEQNLNHDAMYWYRQDPGQGLRLIYYSQIVNDFQKGDIAEGYSVSREKKESFPLTVTSAQKNPTAFYLCASSVTVRSHYGYTFGSGTRLTVV.

This chain links TRBV7-6 with TRBJ2-5; perhaps TRBD2 as D (6 bases). Germline lookup yields CDR1 SGHVS and CDR2 FNYEAQ. Trimming removed 8 bases at V and 5 bases at J, with 21 bases between. CDR3 size: 15 residues. This CDR3 is CASLRGRAAGETQYF. In DNA, the CDR3 is TGTGCCAGCCTTAGGGGCCGAGCCGCGGGGGAGACCCAGTACTTC.

The J gene is TRBJ1-2, the V gene TRBV6-5; TRBD1 matches at 7 bases. Germline V lookup: CDR1 MNHEY, CDR2 SVGAGI. The CDR3 runs to 15 residues. V lost 2 bases and J lost 3; bases outside the gene matches: 6. CDR3 nucleotide sequence: TGTGCCAGCAGTTACCAGTCAGGGGGTGACTATGGCTACACCTTC. Amino acid sequence: CASSYQSGGDYGYTF.

The chain is built from TRBV9 and TRBJ2-1; possibly TRBD2 for D (5 bases). The V end lost 0 bases, the J end lost 8 bases, and 12 bases lay between the germline ends. The CDR3 runs to 14 residues. CDR1 and CDR2 from the germline V gene are SGDLS and YYNGEE. The CDR3 loop is CASSVALAPHEQFF. Here the CDR3 DNA reads TGTGCCAGCAGCGTAGCTTTAGCGCCCCATGAGCAGTTCTTC.

The chain links TRBV24-1 to TRBJ2-1; no definite D call. V was shortened by 8 bases and J by 3 bases, with 13 bases between the two germline ends. The CDR3 length is 14 residues. Germline V lookup: CDR1 KGHDR, CDR2 SFDVKD. For the CDR3, the DNA is TGTGCCACCACCTCAGGTAGATTCTACAATGAGCAGTTCTTC. As protein: CATTSGRFYNEQFF.

The V gene is TRBV11-3, the J gene TRBJ1-1, with D possibly being TRBD1 (6 bases). Trimming removed 5 bases at V and 2 bases at J, with 12 bases between. The CDR3 loop spans 14 amino acids. The germline V gene has CDR1 SGHNT and CDR2 YENEEA. The CDR3 region is CASSQRGGNTEAFF. The CDR3 coding sequence is TGTGCCAGCAGCCAGCGAGGGGGAAACACTGAAGCTTTCTTT.

The CDR3 region is CASSDNYGYTF. For the CDR3, the DNA is TGTGCCAGCTCGGACAATTATGGCTACACCTTC. The gene calls are TRBV3-1 (or the pseudogene TRBV3-2) and TRBJ1-2; D might be TRBD1 (5 bases). The CDR3 loop spans 11 amino acids. CDR1 and CDR2 from the germline V gene are LGHDT and YNNKEL (reference sequence). The V and J ends lost 8 bases and 5 bases respectively, with 9 bases between them.

This rearrangement joins TRBV2 to TRBJ1-2, with D unclear. Germline V lookup: CDR1 SNHLY, CDR2 FYNNEI. The CDR3 length is 15 residues. Trimming removed 3 bases at V and 8 bases at J, with 19 bases between. CDR3 sequence (DNA): TGTGCCAGCAGTGATTTGGGCAGGACCCGGTCGGGCTACACCTTC. It is translated as CASSDLGRTRSGYTF.

This clone showed up just once. The gene calls are TRBV5-1 and TRBJ2-1; TRBD2 agrees at 7 bases. This CDR3 has 16 residues. Trimming cost V 0 bases and J 4 bases; bases outside gene matches: 7. CDR1 and CDR2 from the germline V gene are SGHRS and YFSETQ. CDR3 bases: TGCGCCAGCAGCTTGGCGGGAGGCCGAGGATACAATGAGCAGTTCTTC. This sequence encodes CASSLAGGRGYNEQFF.

The V gene is TRBV15, the J gene TRBJ2-1; D is ambiguous. Germline loops: CDR1 LNHNV, CDR2 YYDKDF (reference sequence). The CDR3 length is 15 residues. Trimming removed 1 base from V and 2 bases from J, with 9 bases in between. The CDR3 is CATSRVGPAYNEQFF. CDR3 bases: TGTGCCACCAGCAGAGTAGGGCCGGCCTACAATGAGCAGTTCTTC.

The chain combines TRBV6-5 with TRBJ2-6; TRBD1 is a possible D gene (5 bases). There are 14 residues in the CDR3. CDR1 and CDR2 from the germline V gene are MNHEY and SVGAGI. V was pared by 8 bases and J by 1 base, with 9 bases between. This chain's CDR3 is CASAPGSGANVLTF. As DNA, the CDR3 is TGTGCCAGCGCTCCAGGGTCTGGGGCCAACGTCCTGACTTTC.

V usage is TRBV6-5 and J usage is TRBJ2-2; D gene ambiguous. The CDR3 runs to 11 residues. V lost 6 bases and J 7 bases, leaving 6 bases between the germline ends. CDR1 is MNHEY and CDR2 is SVGAGI in the germline V gene. The CDR3 here is CASRRIGELFF. Here the CDR3 DNA reads TGTGCCAGCAGGAGAATCGGGGAGCTGTTTTTT.

This chain joins TRBV4-1 and TRBJ1-2, with TRBD1 matching over 9 bases. Germline V CDR1 and CDR2: MGHRA, YSYEKL. The CDR3 sequence is 14 residues long. J gave up 4 bases and V 4 bases, and 4 bases lay outside the gene matches. CDR3 nucleotide sequence: TGCGCCAGCAGCCGGGAGGGACAGGGCTATGGCTACACCTTC. Its protein product is CASSREGQGYGYTF.